Listed below are T cell receptor beta chains from one sample, sequenced in a study of technical replicates of blood from four donors. Measured with immunoSEQ multiplex PCR; TCRdb has only the in-frame clones, and not every one. The profile covers tens of thousands of clones, with approximately 95% appearing a single time and less than 0.35% taken by the ten largest. The material sequenced was T cells isolated from PBMCs. All receptors come from a human donor in good health. The CDR3 runs from the conserved cysteine through the conserved F or W. The order of the fields is clone size, V gene, J gene, D gene, CDR3 protein, CDR3 DNA. A D gene is named only where the DNA matches it firmly. Clone sizes are given selectively: once, few, many, or a class where the clone is expanded.

abundance: NA; v_gene: TRBV2; j_gene: TRBJ1-1; d_gene: NA; CDR3aa: CASSVQGMEGTEAFF; CDR3nt: TGTGCCAGCAGTGTCCAAGGCATGGAGGGCACTGAAGCTTTCTTT
abundance: NA; v_gene: TRBV7-9; j_gene: TRBJ2-1; d_gene: NA; CDR3aa: CASSLLALYNEQFF; CDR3nt: TGTGCCAGCAGCTTACTAGCCCTATACAATGAGCAGTTCTTC
abundance: NA; v_gene: TRBV5-1; j_gene: TRBJ2-3; d_gene: TRBD2; CDR3aa: CASRDRGADTQYF; CDR3nt: TGCGCCAGCAGGGATCGGGGGGCAGATACGCAGTATTTT
abundance: NA; v_gene: TRBV10-1; j_gene: TRBJ2-5; d_gene: NA; CDR3aa: CASSDTRVETQYF; CDR3nt: TGCGCCAGCAGTGATACACGGGTAGAGACCCAGTACTTC
abundance: NA; v_gene: TRBV13; j_gene: TRBJ2-7; d_gene: NA; CDR3aa: CASSLLDRIYEQYF; CDR3nt: TGTGCCAGCAGCTTATTAGACAGGATTTACGAGCAGTACTTC
abundance: NA; v_gene: TRBV27; j_gene: TRBJ1-1; d_gene: NA; CDR3aa: CASSLSAGDPEAFF; CDR3nt: TGTGCCAGCAGTTTAAGTGCAGGGGACCCTGAAGCTTTCTTT
abundance: NA; v_gene: TRBV4-3; j_gene: TRBJ2-3; d_gene: TRBD2; CDR3aa: CASSLSGSTDTQYF; CDR3nt: TGCGCCAGCAGCCTTAGCGGGAGTACAGATACGCAGTATTTT
abundance: NA; v_gene: TRBV18; j_gene: TRBJ1-1; d_gene: NA; CDR3aa: CASSPTTLNTEAFF; CDR3nt: TGTGCCAGCTCTCCGACAACCTTGAACACTGAAGCTTTCTTT
abundance: once; v_gene: TRBV7-9; j_gene: TRBJ2-1; d_gene: TRBD2; CDR3aa: CASSSWTSGNYNEQFF; CDR3nt: TGTGCCAGCAGCTCTTGGACTAGCGGGAACTACAATGAGCAGTTCTTC
abundance: NA; v_gene: TRBV2; j_gene: TRBJ2-5; d_gene: TRBD1; CDR3aa: CARGQGLQETQYF; CDR3nt: TGTGCCAGGGGACAGGGCCTTCAAGAGACCCAGTACTTC
abundance: NA; v_gene: TRBV5-6; j_gene: TRBJ1-2; d_gene: TRBD1; CDR3aa: CASTKITGGDGYTF; CDR3nt: TGTGCCAGCACCAAGATCACAGGGGGCGATGGCTACACCTTC
abundance: NA; v_gene: TRBV29-1; j_gene: TRBJ2-1; d_gene: TRBD2; CDR3aa: CSARRLAGGSGNEQFF; CDR3nt: TGCAGCGCCCGAAGGCTAGCGGGAGGTTCAGGCAATGAGCAGTTCTTC
abundance: NA; v_gene: TRBV21-1; j_gene: TRBJ2-7; d_gene: NA; CDR3aa: CASSKGIGTSRGSYEQYF; CDR3nt: TGTGCCAGCAGCAAAGGCATAGGGACTAGCCGAGGGTCCTACGAGCAGTACTTC
abundance: NA; v_gene: TRBV15; j_gene: TRBJ2-1; d_gene: TRBD1; CDR3aa: CATSKPGQEYNEQFF; CDR3nt: TGTGCCACCAGCAAGCCTGGACAGGAGTACAATGAGCAGTTCTTC
abundance: NA; v_gene: TRBV7-3; j_gene: TRBJ1-1; d_gene: NA; CDR3aa: CASSSLWNTEAFF; CDR3nt: TGTGCCAGCAGCTCCCTCTGGAACACTGAAGCTTTCTTT